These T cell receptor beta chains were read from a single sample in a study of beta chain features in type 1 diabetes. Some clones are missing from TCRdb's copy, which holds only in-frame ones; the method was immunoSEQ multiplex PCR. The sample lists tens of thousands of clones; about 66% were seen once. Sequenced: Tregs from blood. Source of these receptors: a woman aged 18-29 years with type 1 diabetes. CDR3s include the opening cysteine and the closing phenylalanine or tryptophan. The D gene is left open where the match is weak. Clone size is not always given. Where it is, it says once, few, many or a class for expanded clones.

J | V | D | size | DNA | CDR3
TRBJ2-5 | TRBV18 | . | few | TGTGCCAGCTCACGACTCCGCCAAGAGACCCAGTACTTC | CASSRLRQETQYF
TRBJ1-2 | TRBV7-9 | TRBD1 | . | TGTGCCAGCAGCAGAGCCGGGACAGGGGGTCGATATGGCTACACCTTC | CASSRAGTGGRYGYTF
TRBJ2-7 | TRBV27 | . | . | TGTGCCAGCGGATTCACACGCAGGCCCCAGTACTTC | CASGFTRRPQYF
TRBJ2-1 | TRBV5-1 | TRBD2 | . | TGCGCCAGCAGCTTTTCTAGCCTAGCGGACAATGAGCAGTTCTTC | CASSFSSLADNEQFF
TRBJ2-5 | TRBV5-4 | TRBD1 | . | TGTGCCAGCAGCTTGGGGTACCCGACAGGGATGGCGAAGACCCAGTACTTC | CASSLGYPTGMAKTQYF
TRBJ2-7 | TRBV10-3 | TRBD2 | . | TGTGCCATCAGTGGTCTAGCGGGGAGACCGTACGAGCAGTACTTC | CAISGLAGRPYEQYF
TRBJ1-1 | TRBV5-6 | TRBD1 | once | TGTGCCAGCAGACTGCTAGGGGGCGCGTTCGCTTTCTTT | CASRLLGGAFAFF
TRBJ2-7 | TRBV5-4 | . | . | TGTGCCAGCACCCGGTCCGGGACAACCGGCTCCTACGAGCAGTACTTC | CASTRSGTTGSYEQYF
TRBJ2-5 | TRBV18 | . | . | TGTGCCAGCTCACCACCGGCACTCGGGGAGACCCAGTACTTC | CASSPPALGETQYF
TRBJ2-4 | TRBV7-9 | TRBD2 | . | TGTGCCAGCAGCCACGCCAGGGAGGGCATTCAGTACTTC | CASSHAREGIQYF
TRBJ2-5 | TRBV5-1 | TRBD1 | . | TGCGCCAGCAGCTTAGGGACAGTAGGGGTCCAGACCCAGTACTTC | CASSLGTVGVQTQYF
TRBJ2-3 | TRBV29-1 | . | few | TGCAGCGTTGAGAGTAGTACAGATACGCAGTATTTT | CSVESSTDTQYF
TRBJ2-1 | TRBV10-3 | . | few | TGTGCCATCGAGGGCAATGAGCAGTTCTTC | CAIEGNEQFF
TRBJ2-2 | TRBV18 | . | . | TGTGCCAGCTCACTCGGACAGACCACCGGGGAGCTGTTTTTT | CASSLGQTTGELFF
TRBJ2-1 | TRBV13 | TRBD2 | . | TGTGCCAGCAGCCCACCCCCCAGCGGGAGGGCCGCACCGGGTTATGAGCAGTTCTTC | CASSPPPSGRAAPGYEQFF
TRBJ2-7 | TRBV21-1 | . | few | TGTGCCAGCAGCAAAGGTCCCAGCAGGGGCTCCTACGAGCAGTACTTC | CASSKGPSRGSYEQYF
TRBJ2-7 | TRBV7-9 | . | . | TGTGCCAGCAGCTTGACAGGCGGCTCCTACGAGCAGTACTTC | CASSLTGGSYEQYF
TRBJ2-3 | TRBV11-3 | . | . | TGTGCCAGCAGCTTAAACCCCGGGGGTTCGAAGTATTTT | CASSLNPGGSKYF
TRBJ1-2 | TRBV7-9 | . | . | TGTGCCAGCAGCTTAGAGGGAGTTCATGGCTACACCTTC | CASSLEGVHGYTF
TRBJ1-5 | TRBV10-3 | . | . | TGTGCCATCAGTGAGTCCGGGGACAAAAATCAGCCCCAGCATTTT | CAISESGDKNQPQHF
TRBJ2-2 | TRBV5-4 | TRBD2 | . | TGTGCCAGCAGCTTTGGGAGGGACACCGGGGAGCTGTTTTTT | CASSFGRDTGELFF
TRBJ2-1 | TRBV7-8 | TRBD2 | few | TGTGCCAGCAGGGGAAGCGGGGCCTCCTACAATGAGCAGTTCTTC | CASRGSGASYNEQFF
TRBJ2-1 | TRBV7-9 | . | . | TGTGCCAGCAGCTTAGCAGCTCCCGTCGATGAGCAGTTCTTC | CASSLAAPVDEQFF
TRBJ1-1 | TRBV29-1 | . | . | TGCAGCGTTGTGCGGCCAATGAACACTGAAGCTTTCTTT | CSVVRPMNTEAFF
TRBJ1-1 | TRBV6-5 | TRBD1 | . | TGTGCCAGCAGTGCCTGGGGACAGGGGGACACTGAAGCTTTCTTT | CASSAWGQGDTEAFF
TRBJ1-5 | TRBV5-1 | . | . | TGCGCCAGCAGCTTGCAGGGCAATCAGCCCCAGCATTTT | CASSLQGNQPQHF
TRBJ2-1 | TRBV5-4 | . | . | TGTGCCAGCAGCTTACCCCCCGGGTTAAGCCGTTCGTACAATGAGCAGTTCTTC | CASSLPPGLSRSYNEQFF
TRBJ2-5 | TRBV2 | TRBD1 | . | TGTGCCAGCAGTGTCCCGGGACAGAAGTACTTC | CASSVPGQKYF
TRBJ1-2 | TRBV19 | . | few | TGTGCCAGTACTTACATTGGACATTTGCCCTACGGCTACACCTTC | CASTYIGHLPYGYTF
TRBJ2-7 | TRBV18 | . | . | TGTGCCAGCTCGCCGGGTGTGGGAGGCTCCTACGAGCAGTACTTC | CASSPGVGGSYEQYF
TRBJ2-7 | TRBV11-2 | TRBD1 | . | TGTGCCAGCAGCCCCACGACAGGGGGCTACGAGCAGTACTTC | CASSPTTGGYEQYF
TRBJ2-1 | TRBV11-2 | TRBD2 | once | TGTGCCAGCAGCTTGGGACTAGCGGGGGGGTACAATGAGCAGTTCTTC | CASSLGLAGGYNEQFF
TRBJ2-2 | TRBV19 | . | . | TGTGCCAGTAGTATGCTCTTCCACCAATTGGCGGCCACCGGGGAGCTGTTTTTT | CASSMLFHQLAATGELFF
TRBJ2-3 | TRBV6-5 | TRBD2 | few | TGTGCCACCGCCTCTTTAGCGGGACTCACAGATACGCAGTATTTT | CATASLAGLTDTQYF
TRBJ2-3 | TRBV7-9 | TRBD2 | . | TGTGCCAGCAGCTTCACGGGACTAGCCGTAAGCGGCGATACGCAGTATTTT | CASSFTGLAVSGDTQYF
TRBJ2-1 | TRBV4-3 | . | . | TGCGCCAGCAGCCAAGAAGCCGGGAGTGAGCAGTTCTTC | CASSQEAGSEQFF
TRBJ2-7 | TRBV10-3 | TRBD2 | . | TGTGCCATCGCCCGACTAGCGGGACCGGGCGAGCAGTACTTC | CAIARLAGPGEQYF
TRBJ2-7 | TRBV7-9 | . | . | TGTGCCAGCAGCTCACATGGGTCCGGAGACGAGCAGTACTTC | CASSSHGSGDEQYF
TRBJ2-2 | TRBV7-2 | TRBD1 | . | TGTGCCGCGACAGGGGGGGGCACCGGGGAGCTGTTTTTT | CAATGGGTGELFF
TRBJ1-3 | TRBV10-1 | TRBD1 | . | TGCGCCACGGGACAGGGAAACACCATATATTTT | CATGQGNTIYF
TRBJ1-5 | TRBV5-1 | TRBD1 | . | TGCGCCAGCAGCCCGGAGGGGGCCCATAGCAATCAGCCCCAGCATTTT | CASSPEGAHSNQPQHF
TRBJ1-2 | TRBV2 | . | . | TGTGCCAGCAGTGAGTTGCGGGAGGGAACTAACTATGGCTACACCTTC | CASSELREGTNYGYTF
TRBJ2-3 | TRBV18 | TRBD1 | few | TGTGCCAGCTCACCTCGGACAGGGGTTCCAGATACGCAGTATTTT | CASSPRTGVPDTQYF
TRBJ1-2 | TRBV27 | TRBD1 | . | TGTGCCAGCAGCCATGGGATAGACAGGGCAAACTATGGCTACACCTTC | CASSHGIDRANYGYTF
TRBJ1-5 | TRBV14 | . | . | TGTGCCAGCAGCCAAGATCGCGGCCAGAGGGAGAATCAGCCCCAGCATTTT | CASSQDRGQRENQPQHF
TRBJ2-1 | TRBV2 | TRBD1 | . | TGTGCCAGCAGTGACCCGGGACAGGGAGTGGGTGAGCAGTTCTTC | CASSDPGQGVGEQFF
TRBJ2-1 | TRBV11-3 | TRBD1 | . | TGTGCCAGCAGCGACCCGGGACAGGGCTACAATGAGCAGTTCTTC | CASSDPGQGYNEQFF
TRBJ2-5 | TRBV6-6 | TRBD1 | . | TGTGCCAGCAGTTACTTGGACAGGGGAGAGACCCAGTACTTC | CASSYLDRGETQYF
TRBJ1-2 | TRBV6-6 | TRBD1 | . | TGTGCCAGCAGTCCTCCCGACAGGGCGGCTAACACCTTC | CASSPPDRAANTF
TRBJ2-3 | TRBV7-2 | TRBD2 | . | TGTGCCAGCAGCTTAGGACTAGCGAAGACAGATACGCAGTATTTT | CASSLGLAKTDTQYF
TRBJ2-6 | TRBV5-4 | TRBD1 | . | TGTGCCAGCAGCCAAGCGGGACAGGGGGCATCTGGGGCCAACGTCCTGACTTTC | CASSQAGQGASGANVLTF